This paragraph covers one T cell receptor beta chain sequence. Sequencing was at deep level. Clones were sequenced by immunoSEQ multiplex PCR, and TCRdb holds only the in-frame ones, with some missing. The profile shows approximately 700,000 clones, less than 80% of them singletons. This CDR3 spans 15 amino acids. The V segment lost 3 bases and the J segment 4 bases; nucleotides outside the gene matches: 12. Germline CDR1 and CDR2: GTSNPN and SVGIG (reference sequence). The study drew all its donors from Caucasian adults living in Nashville, Tennessee. In the CD4+ fraction, cells were divided into CD45RA+ naive and CD45RA-negative memory subsets. This entry is derived from a study of shared clonotypes between healthy human individuals. The overall study: The composition of the donors was two women and a few men aged 18 to 49.

The source is a woman aged 25 to 39 in good health. Source material: memory CD4+ T cells sorted from blood. Subset denoted: CD45RA-negative fraction. The chain couples TRBV30 to TRBJ2-7, with 7 bases aligning to TRBD1. The CDR3 reads CAWSRTGFAVYEQYF. CDR3 bases: TGTGCCTGGAGCAGGACAGGATTCGCCGTATACGAGCAGTACTTC.